This TCR beta chain was sequenced during a study of neurological immune-mediated disorders. TCRdb called the 5' RACE reads again in MiXCR, with one record for every CDR3 protein. The data contain about 35,000 distinct CDR3 sequences, 3.8% of them singletons. Per germline, CDR1 SQVTM and CDR2 ANQGSEA. This CDR3 spans 12 amino acids. Between the trimmed V and J ends, which lost 4 bases and 6 bases, there was a span of 10 bases. The chain recombines TRBV29-1 with TRBJ2-1; D possibly corresponds to TRBD1 (6 bases). This clonotype was sampled from a man aged 25-45 years with multiple sclerosis. Sequencing used PBMCs. As DNA, the CDR3 is TGCAGCGTTGGGGGGCAGGGCAATGAGCAGTTCTTC. It yields the protein CSVGGQGNEQFF.